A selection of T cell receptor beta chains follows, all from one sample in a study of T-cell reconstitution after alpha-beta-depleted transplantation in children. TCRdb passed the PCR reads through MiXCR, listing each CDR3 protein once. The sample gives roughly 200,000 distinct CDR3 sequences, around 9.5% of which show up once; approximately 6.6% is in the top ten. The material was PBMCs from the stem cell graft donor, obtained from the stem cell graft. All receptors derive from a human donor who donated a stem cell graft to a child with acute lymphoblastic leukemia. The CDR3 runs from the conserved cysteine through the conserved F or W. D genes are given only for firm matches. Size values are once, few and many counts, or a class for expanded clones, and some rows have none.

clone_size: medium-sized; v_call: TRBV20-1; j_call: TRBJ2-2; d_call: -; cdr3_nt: TGCAGTGCTAGAGATAGAAACCCCACCGGGGAGCTGTTTTTT; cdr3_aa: CSARDRNPTGELFF
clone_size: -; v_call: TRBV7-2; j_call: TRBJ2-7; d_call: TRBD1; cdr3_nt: TGTGCCAGCAGCCTAGGGACAGGCCCGCAGCAGTACTTC; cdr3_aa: CASSLGTGPQQYF
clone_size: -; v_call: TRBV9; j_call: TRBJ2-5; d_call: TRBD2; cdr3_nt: TGTGCCAGCAGCCCCTTACTAGCGGGGGACCTGACCCAGTACTTC; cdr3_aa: CASSPLLAGDLTQYF
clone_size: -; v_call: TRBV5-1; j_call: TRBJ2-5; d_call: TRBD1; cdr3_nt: TGCGCCAGCAGCTTGGGACAGGGTCGACAAGAGACCCAGTACTTC; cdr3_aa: CASSLGQGRQETQYF
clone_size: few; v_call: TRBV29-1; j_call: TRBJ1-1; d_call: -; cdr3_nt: TGCAGCGTTGAATTTACGACTGAAGCTTTCTTT; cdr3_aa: CSVEFTTEAFF
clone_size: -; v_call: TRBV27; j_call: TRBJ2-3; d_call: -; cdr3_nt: TGTGCCAGCAGTTATACAATCACAGATACGCAGTATTTT; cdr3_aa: CASSYTITDTQYF
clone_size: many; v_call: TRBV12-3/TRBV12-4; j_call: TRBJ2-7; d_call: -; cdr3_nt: TGTGCCAGCAGTTTAATCCGGGGGCGAGAGCAGTACTTC; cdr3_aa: CASSLIRGREQYF
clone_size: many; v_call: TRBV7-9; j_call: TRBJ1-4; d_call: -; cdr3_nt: TGTGCCAGCAGTTCCCTTGACAGAACTAATGAAAAACTGTTTTTT; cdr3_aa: CASSSLDRTNEKLFF
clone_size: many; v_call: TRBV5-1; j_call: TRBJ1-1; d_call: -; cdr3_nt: TGCGCCAGCAGCCGCGAGGCGGACACTGAAGCTTTCTTT; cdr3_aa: CASSREADTEAFF
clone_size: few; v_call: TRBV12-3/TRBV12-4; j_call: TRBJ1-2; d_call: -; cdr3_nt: TGTGCCAGCAGTTTACCAGGCGCCGATGGATACACCTTC; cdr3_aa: CASSLPGADGYTF
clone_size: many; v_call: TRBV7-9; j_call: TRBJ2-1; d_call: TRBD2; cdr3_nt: TGTGCCAGCAGCCCGGTCCGGGGGGACTACAATGAGCAGTTCTTC; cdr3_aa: CASSPVRGDYNEQFF
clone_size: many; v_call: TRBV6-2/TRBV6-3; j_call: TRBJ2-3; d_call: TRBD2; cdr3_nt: TGTGCCAGCAGATTACTAGCGGCCGCTAGCACAGATACGCAGTATTTT; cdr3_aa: CASRLLAAASTDTQYF
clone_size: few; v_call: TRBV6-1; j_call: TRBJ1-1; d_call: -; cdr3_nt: TGTGCCAGCGGCATCGGGGGGGCCTGGTTCGAAGCTTTCTTT; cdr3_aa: CASGIGGAWFEAFF
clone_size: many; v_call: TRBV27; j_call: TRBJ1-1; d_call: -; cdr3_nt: TGTGCCAGCAGTTTCAAGGGTTCGAACACTGAAGCTTTCTTT; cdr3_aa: CASSFKGSNTEAFF
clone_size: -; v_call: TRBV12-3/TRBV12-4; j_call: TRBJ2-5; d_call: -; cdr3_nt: TGTGCCAGCAGTTCCGCACCCCTTGCGCCCCAGTACTTC; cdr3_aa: CASSSAPLAPQYF
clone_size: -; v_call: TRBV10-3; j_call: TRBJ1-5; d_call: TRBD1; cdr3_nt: TGTGCCATCAGGGGGGACAGGGGTACCAATCAGCCCCAGCATTTT; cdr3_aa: CAIRGDRGTNQPQHF
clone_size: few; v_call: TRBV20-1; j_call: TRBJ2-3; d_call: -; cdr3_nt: TGCAGTGCTAGAGATATTGCGGCTGGGCGGGGGCGCTCAAGCACAGATACGCAGTATTTT; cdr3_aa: CSARDIAAGRGRSSTDTQYF
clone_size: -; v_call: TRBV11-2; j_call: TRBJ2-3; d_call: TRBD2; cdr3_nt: TGTGCCAGCAGCTTAGATAATGGGACTACCATCGCCACAGATACGCAGTATTTT; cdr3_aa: CASSLDNGTTIATDTQYF
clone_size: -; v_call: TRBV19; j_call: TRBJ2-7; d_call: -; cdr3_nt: TGTGCCAGTAGGGCAGGTAGCTCCTACGAGCAGTACTTC; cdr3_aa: CASRAGSSYEQYF
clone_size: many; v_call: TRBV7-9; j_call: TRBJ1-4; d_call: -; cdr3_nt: TGTGCCAGCAGCTTGAGTCAGGTTCATGAAAAACTGTTTTTT; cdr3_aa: CASSLSQVHEKLFF
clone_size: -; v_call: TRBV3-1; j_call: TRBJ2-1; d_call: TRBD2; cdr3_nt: TGTGCCAGCAAGGGGGGCCTAGCGGGGACCGCTAGCTCCTACAATGAGCAGTTCTTC; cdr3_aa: CASKGGLAGTASSYNEQFF
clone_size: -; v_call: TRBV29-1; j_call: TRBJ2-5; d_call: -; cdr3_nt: TGCAGCGTTCACTCCCCGCGGGGACCCAAGGGGACCCAGTACTTC; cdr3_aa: CSVHSPRGPKGTQYF
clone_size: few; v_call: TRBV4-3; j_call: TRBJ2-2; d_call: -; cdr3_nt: TGCGCCAGCAGCCGCGCCGTACCTTTGGGGGCGAACACCGGGGAGCTGTTTTTT; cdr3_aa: CASSRAVPLGANTGELFF
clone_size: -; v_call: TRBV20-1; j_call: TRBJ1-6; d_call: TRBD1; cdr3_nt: TGCTGTGCTAGAAACGTTGGGACAGGCTATAATTCACCCCTCCACTTT; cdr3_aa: CCARNVGTGYNSPLHF
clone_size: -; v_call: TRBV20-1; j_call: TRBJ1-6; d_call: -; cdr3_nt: TGCAGTGCTAGAAGCCGGACAGAGCCTAATTCACCCCTCCACTTT; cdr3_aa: CSARSRTEPNSPLHF
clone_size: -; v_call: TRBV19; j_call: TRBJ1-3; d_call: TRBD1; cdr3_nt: TGTGCCAGTAGTGCGCGGGACAGGGGACTCTCTGGAAACACCATATATTTT; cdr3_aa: CASSARDRGLSGNTIYF
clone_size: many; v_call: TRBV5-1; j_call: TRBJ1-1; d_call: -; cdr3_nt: TGCGCCAGCAGCTTGGGGGGTGAAGCTTTCTTT; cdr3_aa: CASSLGGEAFF
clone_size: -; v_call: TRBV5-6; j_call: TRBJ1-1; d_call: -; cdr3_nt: TGTGCCAGCAGCGCATACGGACAGATTATGAACACTGAAGCTTTCTTT; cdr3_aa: CASSAYGQIMNTEAFF
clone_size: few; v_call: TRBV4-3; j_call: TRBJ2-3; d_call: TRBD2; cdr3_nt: TGCGCCAGCAGCCAAGAGATCCTAGCGGTCCCAGGGGATACGCAGTATTTT; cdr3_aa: CASSQEILAVPGDTQYF
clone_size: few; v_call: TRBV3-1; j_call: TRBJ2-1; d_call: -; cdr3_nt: TGTGCCAGCTGCAACGCTCGGGCCAGGATAGATGAGCAGTTCTTC; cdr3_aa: CASCNARARIDEQFF
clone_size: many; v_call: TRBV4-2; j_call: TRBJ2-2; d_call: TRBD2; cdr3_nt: TGTGCCAGCAGCCAAGCAGCGGGGGGCAACACCGGGGAGCTGTTTTTT; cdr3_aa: CASSQAAGGNTGELFF
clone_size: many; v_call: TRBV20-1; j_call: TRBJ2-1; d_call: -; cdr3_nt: TGCAGTGCTAGTGAAAGATCTAATGAGCAGTTCTTC; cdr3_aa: CSASERSNEQFF
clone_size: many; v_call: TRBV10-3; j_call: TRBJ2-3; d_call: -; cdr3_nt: TGTGCCATCAGTGGGATGACAGCCAACACAGATACGCAGTATTTT; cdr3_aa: CAISGMTANTDTQYF
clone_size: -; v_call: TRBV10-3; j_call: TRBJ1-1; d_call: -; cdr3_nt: TGTGCCACCCTGGACACTGAAGCTTTCTTT; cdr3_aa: CATLDTEAFF
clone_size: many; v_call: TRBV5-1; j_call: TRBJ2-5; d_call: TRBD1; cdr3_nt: TGCGCCAGCAGCTACGCAGGGACAGGTGGACAAGAGACCCAGTACTTC; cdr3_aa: CASSYAGTGGQETQYF
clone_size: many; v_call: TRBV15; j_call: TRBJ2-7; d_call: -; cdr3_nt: TGTGCCACCAGCAGATTACGGGCGTACGAGCAGTACTTC; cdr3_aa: CATSRLRAYEQYF
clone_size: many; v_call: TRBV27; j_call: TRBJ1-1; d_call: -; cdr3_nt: TGTGCCAGCAGGCAGAAGGGGAACACTGAAGCTTTCTTT; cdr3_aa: CASRQKGNTEAFF
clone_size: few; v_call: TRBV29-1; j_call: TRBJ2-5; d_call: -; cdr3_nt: TGCAGCGTTGGATCAGAGACCCAGTACTTC; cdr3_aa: CSVGSETQYF
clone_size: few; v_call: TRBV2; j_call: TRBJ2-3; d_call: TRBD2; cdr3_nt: TGTGCCAGCAGTTACGTAGCGGGGTCTGGCACAGATACGCAGTATTTT; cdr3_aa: CASSYVAGSGTDTQYF
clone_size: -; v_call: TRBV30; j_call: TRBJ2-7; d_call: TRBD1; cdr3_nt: TGTGCCTACCGACAGGGCTACGAGCAGTACTTC; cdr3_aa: CAYRQGYEQYF
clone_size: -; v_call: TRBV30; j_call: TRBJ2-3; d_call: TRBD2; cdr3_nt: TGTGCCTGGAGTAAAACTAGCGCCAATACGCAGTATTTT; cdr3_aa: CAWSKTSANTQYF
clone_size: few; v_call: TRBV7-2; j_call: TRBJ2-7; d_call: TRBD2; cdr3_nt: TGTGCCAGCAGCTTACTAGCGGGGGGTTCCTACGAGCAGTACTTC; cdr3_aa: CASSLLAGGSYEQYF
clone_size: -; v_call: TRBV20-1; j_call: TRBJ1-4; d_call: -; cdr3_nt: TGCAGTGCTAGGGAATCCCCCTCCGGCGATGAAAAACTGTTTTTT; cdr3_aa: CSARESPSGDEKLFF
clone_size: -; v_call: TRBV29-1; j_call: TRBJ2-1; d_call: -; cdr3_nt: TGCAGCGTTGGGGGACTCATCAATGAGCAGTTCTTC; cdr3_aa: CSVGGLINEQFF
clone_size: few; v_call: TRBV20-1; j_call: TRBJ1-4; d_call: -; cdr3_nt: TGCAGTGCTAGATATGGTGTAACTAATGAAAAACTGTTTTTT; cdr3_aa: CSARYGVTNEKLFF
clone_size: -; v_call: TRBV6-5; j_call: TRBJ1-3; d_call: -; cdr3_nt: TGTGCCAGCAGTTACCAAGCCGGGGGGCTCGGAAACACCATATATTTT; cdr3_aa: CASSYQAGGLGNTIYF
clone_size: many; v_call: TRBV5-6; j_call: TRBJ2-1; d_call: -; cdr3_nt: TGTGCCAGCAGCTTGGAGTGGGGGGGCCTCAATGAGCAGTTCTTC; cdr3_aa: CASSLEWGGLNEQFF
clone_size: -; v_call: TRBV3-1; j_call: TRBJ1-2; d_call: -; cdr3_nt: TGTGCCAGCAGCCAGGCATCACAGACGGGCTACACCTTC; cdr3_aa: CASSQASQTGYTF
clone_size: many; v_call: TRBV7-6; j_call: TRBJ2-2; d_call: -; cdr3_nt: TGTGCCAGCAGCTTGTTGGGGGTCGGGGAGCTGTTTTTT; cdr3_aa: CASSLLGVGELFF
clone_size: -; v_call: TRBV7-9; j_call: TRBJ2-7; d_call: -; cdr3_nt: TGTGCCAGCAGCAACCAGGTTATCCCCTACGAGCAGTACTTC; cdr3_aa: CASSNQVIPYEQYF
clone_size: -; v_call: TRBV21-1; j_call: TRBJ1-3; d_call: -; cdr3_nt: TGTGCCAGCAGCAAAGCCGAGACAGGGACGGGTGGAAACACCATATATTTT; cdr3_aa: CASSKAETGTGGNTIYF